The rows below give T cell receptor beta chains drawn from one sample of a study of cytomegalovirus exposure and HLA in healthy donors. Assay: immunoSEQ multiplex PCR; the TCRdb copy retains only in-frame clones and omits some. This table has some 100,000 clones, 75% appearing once. Sequencing input: PBMCs. These receptor sequences come from a man aged 50-59 years in good health and CMV-seronegative. Both conserved end residues are part of each CDR3. D genes are given only for firm matches. Size values are once, few and many counts, or a class for expanded clones, and some rows have none.

J: TRBJ1-3; V: TRBV28; D: .; size: .; DNA: TGTGCCAGCAGTTTATTTTTCCAGCGGGCTCGGGTTTCCACGAGAGGAAACACCATATATTTT; CDR3: CASSLFFQRARVSTRGNTIYF
J: TRBJ1-5; V: TRBV21-1; D: .; size: .; DNA: TGTGCCAGCAGCAAAGTGCAGGGTAAGCCCCAGCATTTT; CDR3: CASSKVQGKPQHF
J: TRBJ1-1; V: TRBV9; D: TRBD1; size: .; DNA: TGTGCCAGCAGCGTAGCCGCCCAGGGGGCGTCAGATACTGAAGCTTTCTTT; CDR3: CASSVAAQGASDTEAFF
J: TRBJ2-3; V: TRBV4-3; D: .; size: .; DNA: TGCGCCAGCAGCCAGACACCCGGCACAGATACGCAGTATTTT; CDR3: CASSQTPGTDTQYF
J: TRBJ2-7; V: TRBV7-2; D: .; size: .; DNA: TGTGCCAGCAGCCCAAAAAATTGGGCCCTCGAGCAGTACTTC; CDR3: CASSPKNWALEQYF
J: TRBJ2-3; V: TRBV5-1; D: .; size: .; DNA: TGCGCCAGCAGCTTGGCTCTGGGCGCAGATACGCAGTATTTT; CDR3: CASSLALGADTQYF
J: TRBJ1-1; V: TRBV10-1; D: .; size: .; DNA: TGCGCCAGCAGTGACCAGGGCAGCGCTGAAGCTTTCTTT; CDR3: CASSDQGSAEAFF
J: TRBJ1-6; V: TRBV19; D: .; size: .; DNA: TGTGCCAGTAGTATAGACTACAGTAAAAAGGATTGGTCACCCCTCCACTTT; CDR3: CASSIDYSKKDWSPLHF
J: TRBJ2-7; V: TRBV10-3; D: TRBD1; size: .; DNA: TGTGCCATCAGTTCCCCAACCGGGACAGGGACCTCCTACGAGCAGTACTTC; CDR3: CAISSPTGTGTSYEQYF
J: TRBJ2-1; V: TRBV6-5; D: TRBD1; size: .; DNA: TGTGCCAGCAGCCGAGGACAGGGGGCGGTTCTTGAGCAGTTCTTC; CDR3: CASSRGQGAVLEQFF
J: TRBJ2-1; V: TRBV6-5; D: .; size: .; DNA: TGTGCCAGCAGTCCGGACTCCTCCTACAATGAGCAGTTCTTC; CDR3: CASSPDSSYNEQFF
J: TRBJ1-5; V: TRBV6-5; D: .; size: .; DNA: TGTGCCAGCAGTCACGACTATAGCAATCAGCCCCAGCATTTT; CDR3: CASSHDYSNQPQHF
J: TRBJ2-1; V: TRBV4-1; D: .; size: .; DNA: TGCGCCACCGCACGGGTCCCCTACAATGAGCAGTTCTTC; CDR3: CATARVPYNEQFF
J: TRBJ1-2; V: TRBV4-1; D: TRBD1; size: few; DNA: TGCGCCAGCAGCCCTCAGGGGGAGGTAAACTATGGCTACACCTTC; CDR3: CASSPQGEVNYGYTF